Sequencing of this TCR beta chain was carried out in a study of T cells after yellow fever vaccination. Study findings and constraints: FACS-sorted repertoires could contain abundant clonotypes contaminating from the bulk population. Most primary-vaccination clones reappeared after the booster (more than 95% CD4, 75% to 90% CD8).

TCRdb passed the 5' RACE reads through MiXCR, listing each CDR3 protein once. The table has 50,000 to 75,000 distinct CDR3 sequences, roughly 6.9% seen once. A remark on this clonotype: The antigen remains unidentified.

Source: CD8+ T cells sorted from PBMCs, taken on the day of the first yellow fever vaccination. The sequence was obtained from a man aged 18 to 30 who received the YFV17D yellow fever vaccine.

CDR3 loop: CASSAGVTGANVLTF. The DNA of the CDR3 is TGCGCCAGCAGCGCCGGGGTGACTGGGGCCAACGTCCTGACTTTC. The rearrangement uses TRBV5-1 and TRBJ2-6; D possibly corresponds to TRBD2 (5 bases). Per germline, CDR1 SGHRS and CDR2 YFSETQ. The CDR3 has 15 residues. With 4 bases removed from V and 2 bases from J, the gap between germline ends came to 10 bases.